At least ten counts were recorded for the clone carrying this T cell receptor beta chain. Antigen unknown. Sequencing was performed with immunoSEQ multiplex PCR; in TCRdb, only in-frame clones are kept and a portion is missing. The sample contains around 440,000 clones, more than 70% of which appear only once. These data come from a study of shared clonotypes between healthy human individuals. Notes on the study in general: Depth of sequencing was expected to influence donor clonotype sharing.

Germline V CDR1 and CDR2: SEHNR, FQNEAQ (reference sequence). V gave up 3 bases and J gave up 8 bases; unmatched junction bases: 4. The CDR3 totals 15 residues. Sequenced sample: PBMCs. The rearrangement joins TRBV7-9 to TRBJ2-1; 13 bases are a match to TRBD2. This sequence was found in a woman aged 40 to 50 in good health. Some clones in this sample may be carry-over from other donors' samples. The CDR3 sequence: CASSFRGLAGDEQFF. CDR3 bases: TGTGCCAGCAGCTTTCGCGGACTAGCGGGAGATGAGCAGTTCTTC.